A selection of T cell receptor beta chains follows, all from one sample in a study of Ad26.COV2.S vaccination and SARS-CoV-2 variants. The assay was immunoSEQ multiplex PCR, and TCRdb's table has in-frame clones only and misses some. The sample gives about 400,000 clones, about nine tenths of which show up once; approximately 1.9% is in the top ten. This material consisted of peripheral blood, taken in a trial of Ad26.COV2.S vaccine versus placebo. The origin of the receptors is a person aged 18 to 65 who received the Ad26.COV2.S COVID-19 vaccine or a placebo. The CDR3 runs from the conserved cysteine through the conserved F or W. Fields, in order: CDR3 DNA, CDR3 protein, D gene, V gene, J gene, clone size. D genes are given only for firm matches. For some rows the clone size is stated as once, few or many, or as a class when expanded; others skip it.

DNA: TGTGCCAGCAGCTTACTAGCGGCCTCCCAAGAGACCCAGTACTTC
CDR3: CASSLLAASQETQYF
D: TRBD2
V: TRBV5-6
J: TRBJ2-5
size: NA

DNA: TGTGCCAGCAGCGTCGGGGACCCCCGGGACGAGCAGTACTTC
CDR3: CASSVGDPRDEQYF
D: NA
V: TRBV9
J: TRBJ2-7
size: NA

DNA: TGTGCCAGCAGCGTAGGGACCCCGGGAAGGCCCTACGAGCAGTACTTC
CDR3: CASSVGTPGRPYEQYF
D: NA
V: TRBV9
J: TRBJ2-7
size: NA

DNA: TGTGCCAGCAGCTTAGGAGTTCGCCCTAATGAGCAGTTCTTC
CDR3: CASSLGVRPNEQFF
D: NA
V: TRBV13
J: TRBJ2-1
size: NA

DNA: TGCGCCAGCAGCCAGGACCTGGCTGAAAAACTGTTTTTT
CDR3: CASSQDLAEKLFF
D: NA
V: TRBV5-1
J: TRBJ1-4
size: NA

DNA: TGTGCCAGCAGCCGGGACAGGAACTATGGCTACACCTTC
CDR3: CASSRDRNYGYTF
D: TRBD1
V: TRBV5-8
J: TRBJ1-2
size: NA

DNA: TGCGCCAGCAGGACTATGGAGACCCAGTACTTC
CDR3: CASRTMETQYF
D: NA
V: TRBV10-2
J: TRBJ2-5
size: NA

DNA: NA
CDR3: CATSEPFRFGGTDTQYF
D: NA
V: TRBV15
J: TRBJ2-3
size: NA

DNA: TGTGCCAGCAGCCCACCTATTGGCGGGAGGGCGATTCACCAAGAGACCCAGTACTTC
CDR3: CASSPPIGGRAIHQETQYF
D: TRBD2
V: TRBV7-2
J: TRBJ2-5
size: NA

DNA: TGTGCCATCAGTGACAGGGGGAAGGACACTGAAGCTTTCTTT
CDR3: CAISDRGKDTEAFF
D: TRBD1
V: TRBV10-3
J: TRBJ1-1
size: NA

DNA: TGTGCCAGCAGCGTCCAGGGGAGGACTAGCTATGGCTACACCTTC
CDR3: CASSVQGRTSYGYTF
D: NA
V: TRBV4-2
J: TRBJ1-2
size: NA

DNA: TGTGCCAGCTCACCAACGAGACTGGACAGGGGCAATGAGCAGTTCTTC
CDR3: CASSPTRLDRGNEQFF
D: TRBD1
V: TRBV18
J: TRBJ2-1
size: NA

DNA: TGCAGCGTGACGGGACAGGGCGTCGAGCAGTACTTC
CDR3: CSVTGQGVEQYF
D: TRBD1
V: TRBV29-1
J: TRBJ2-7
size: NA

DNA: TGTGCCAGCAGCGTTGATACAGGGAGCAATTCACCCCTCCACTTT
CDR3: CASSVDTGSNSPLHF
D: NA
V: TRBV9
J: TRBJ1-6
size: NA

DNA: TGTGCCAGCAGCCGTCAAGAGACCCAGTACTTC
CDR3: CASSRQETQYF
D: NA
V: TRBV14
J: TRBJ2-5
size: NA

DNA: TGTGCCAGCAGCTTAGGAACAGGGGGCAGAACCGGGGAGCTGTTTTTT
CDR3: CASSLGTGGRTGELFF
D: TRBD1
V: TRBV7-8
J: TRBJ2-2
size: few

DNA: TGTGCCAGCAGCTTAGATGTATTGCAGGGGTATCAGCCCCAGCATTTT
CDR3: CASSLDVLQGYQPQHF
D: NA
V: TRBV7-2
J: TRBJ1-5
size: NA

DNA: TGTGCCAGCAGCTTCACAGGGTCCTGGAACCAGCCCCAGCATTTT
CDR3: CASSFTGSWNQPQHF
D: NA
V: TRBV7-2
J: TRBJ1-5
size: NA

DNA: TGTGCCAGCAGTGAGCCCCAGGGAAAGAGCTCCTACGAGCAGTACTTC
CDR3: CASSEPQGKSSYEQYF
D: NA
V: TRBV6-1
J: TRBJ2-7
size: NA

DNA: TGTGCCACCAGTGAGCCCGGGCGGGGTGGTGGTGGCTACACCTTC
CDR3: CATSEPGRGGGGYTF
D: NA
V: TRBV24-1
J: TRBJ1-2
size: NA

DNA: TGTGCCAGCAGTTTTGGACAGGGTCGTGCCGGACGGCAGTACTTC
CDR3: CASSFGQGRAGRQYF
D: TRBD1
V: TRBV6-5
J: TRBJ2-7
size: NA

DNA: TGTGCCTGTAAGACTAGCGGGAGCGTTAAGCAGTACTTC
CDR3: CACKTSGSVKQYF
D: TRBD2
V: TRBV30
J: TRBJ2-7
size: once

DNA: TGTGCCAGCAGCCATAGGACAGGGGTGGGCAATCAGCCCCAGCATTTT
CDR3: CASSHRTGVGNQPQHF
D: TRBD1
V: TRBV14
J: TRBJ1-5
size: NA

DNA: TGTGCCAGTAGTATCTCGGCGGGGGCGCAACCCCCCTACGAGCAGTACTTC
CDR3: CASSISAGAQPPYEQYF
D: NA
V: TRBV19
J: TRBJ2-7
size: NA

DNA: TGCGCCAGCAGCCAACCAGCGGGAGGGGATTACAATGAGCAGTTCTTC
CDR3: CASSQPAGGDYNEQFF
D: TRBD2
V: TRBV4-1
J: TRBJ2-1
size: NA

DNA: TGTGCCAGCTCACCAGGGACAGGGGGGAACACTGAAGCTTTCTTT
CDR3: CASSPGTGGNTEAFF
D: TRBD1
V: TRBV18
J: TRBJ1-1
size: NA

DNA: TGTGCCAGCAGCCAAGAAGGGACGACTAGCGGGACCCCCACAGATACGCAGTATTTT
CDR3: CASSQEGTTSGTPTDTQYF
D: TRBD2
V: TRBV4-2
J: TRBJ2-3
size: NA

DNA: TGTGCCAGCAGCGTAGGTCCCACGGGACAGGGGGCCTCCTACGAGCAGTACTTC
CDR3: CASSVGPTGQGASYEQYF
D: TRBD1
V: TRBV9
J: TRBJ2-7
size: NA

DNA: TGCGCCAGCAGTGAGGGTTCGGGGACCTCTGGAAACACCATATATTTT
CDR3: CASSEGSGTSGNTIYF
D: NA
V: TRBV10-1
J: TRBJ1-3
size: NA

DNA: TGTGCCAGCAGTTTAAGGCGGAGTGAAAAACTGTTTTTT
CDR3: CASSLRRSEKLFF
D: NA
V: TRBV28
J: TRBJ1-4
size: NA

DNA: TGTGCCAGCAGCCCAGACACCCACGAGCAGTACTTC
CDR3: CASSPDTHEQYF
D: NA
V: TRBV11-3
J: TRBJ2-7
size: NA

DNA: TGTGCCAGCAGTTGGACGTTACAAGAGACCCAGTACTTC
CDR3: CASSWTLQETQYF
D: NA
V: TRBV28
J: TRBJ2-5
size: NA

DNA: TGTGCCAGCAGCGCAGGGGGCAGAGGTGGCTACACCTTC
CDR3: CASSAGGRGGYTF
D: TRBD1
V: TRBV9
J: TRBJ1-2
size: NA

DNA: TGTGCCAGCACTAGTGGGGCAGGGAGGGGGACAACTAATGAAAAACTGTTTTTT
CDR3: CASTSGAGRGTTNEKLFF
D: NA
V: TRBV28
J: TRBJ1-4
size: NA

DNA: TGTGCCAGCAGGGGACAGGCTCGCTACGAGCAGTACTTC
CDR3: CASRGQARYEQYF
D: TRBD1
V: TRBV27
J: TRBJ2-7
size: NA

DNA: TGTGCCTGGAGTGTACCGGGGGGGACTAACGAGCAGTACTTC
CDR3: CAWSVPGGTNEQYF
D: TRBD2
V: TRBV30
J: TRBJ2-7
size: NA

DNA: TGTGCCAGCTCACCACAGGGCAATGAGCAGTTCTTC
CDR3: CASSPQGNEQFF
D: NA
V: TRBV18
J: TRBJ2-1
size: NA

DNA: TGCGCCAGCAGCCGGACTAGCGGATCCTACGAGCAGTACTTC
CDR3: CASSRTSGSYEQYF
D: TRBD2
V: TRBV4-1
J: TRBJ2-7
size: NA

DNA: TGTGCCAGCAGCACACCTTCGGGGGGAAACACCATATATTTT
CDR3: CASSTPSGGNTIYF
D: NA
V: TRBV3-1/TRBV3-2
J: TRBJ1-3
size: NA

DNA: TGTGCCAGTAGTAAGAGACAGGGCACTAATGAAAAACTGTTTTTT
CDR3: CASSKRQGTNEKLFF
D: TRBD1
V: TRBV19
J: TRBJ1-4
size: NA

DNA: TGTGCCAGCAGTGAAGATCGAACAGGGCTAGATACGCAGTATTTT
CDR3: CASSEDRTGLDTQYF
D: NA
V: TRBV6-1
J: TRBJ2-3
size: few

DNA: TGTGCCAGCAGCTTAGTCCGACTAGCGGGGGGCCTAGATACGCAGTATTTT
CDR3: CASSLVRLAGGLDTQYF
D: TRBD2
V: TRBV7-2
J: TRBJ2-3
size: NA

DNA: TGTGCCAGCATAGGAGGGGGCCTTAGGGAGCAGTACTTC
CDR3: CASIGGGLREQYF
D: NA
V: TRBV28
J: TRBJ2-7
size: NA

DNA: TGTGCCACCAGTGAAAGTAGAAGTTGGAACACCGGGGAGCTGTTTTTT
CDR3: CATSESRSWNTGELFF
D: NA
V: TRBV24-1
J: TRBJ2-2
size: NA

DNA: TGTGCCAGCAGCGTAGATGGGGGTGGCAATCAGCCCCAGCATTTT
CDR3: CASSVDGGGNQPQHF
D: NA
V: TRBV9
J: TRBJ1-5
size: NA

DNA: TGTGCCATCCAAAGGGGCAGGGACGGTGGCTACACCTTC
CDR3: CAIQRGRDGGYTF
D: NA
V: TRBV10-3
J: TRBJ1-2
size: NA

DNA: TGTGCCAGCAGCTTCCAGGACAGTTTCTATGGCTACACCTTC
CDR3: CASSFQDSFYGYTF
D: NA
V: TRBV5-6
J: TRBJ1-2
size: NA

DNA: TGTGCCAGCAGCTTCCTCAACGAGCAGTACTTC
CDR3: CASSFLNEQYF
D: NA
V: TRBV5-6
J: TRBJ2-7
size: NA

DNA: TGCGCATCAAAGGCGGGAGGTAGCACCGGGGAGCTGTTTTTT
CDR3: CASKAGGSTGELFF
D: TRBD2
V: TRBV5-1
J: TRBJ2-2
size: NA

DNA: TGTGCCTGGAGTGTAGGTACGGCTAGCAATCAGCCCCAGCATTTT
CDR3: CAWSVGTASNQPQHF
D: NA
V: TRBV30
J: TRBJ1-5
size: NA

DNA: TGTGCCACCAGTGATTTTAGGGGCGGGGGAGGTGAGCAGTTCTTC
CDR3: CATSDFRGGGGEQFF
D: TRBD2
V: TRBV24-1
J: TRBJ2-1
size: NA

DNA: TGTGCCAGCAGCCCTGGGACTAGCGTGGGGGTTTACAATGAGCAGTTCTTC
CDR3: CASSPGTSVGVYNEQFF
D: TRBD2
V: TRBV11-3
J: TRBJ2-1
size: NA

DNA: TGTGCCAGCAGTGACGCCGCCGAGATGGATACGCAGTATTTT
CDR3: CASSDAAEMDTQYF
D: NA
V: TRBV6-4
J: TRBJ2-3
size: NA

DNA: TGTGCCAGCAGCTCACGTGTAGCGGGAGGTCCGCAGACCCAGTACTTC
CDR3: CASSSRVAGGPQTQYF
D: TRBD2
V: TRBV7-8
J: TRBJ2-5
size: NA

DNA: TGTGCCAGCAGCGTGATGACAGGGACGGGCTCCTACGAGCAGTACTTC
CDR3: CASSVMTGTGSYEQYF
D: TRBD1
V: TRBV7-2
J: TRBJ2-7
size: NA